The T cell receptor beta chain under discussion was sequenced for a study of T cells in Graves' hyperthyroidism and ophthalmopathy. RNA transcripts provided the source from which TCR beta CDR3 regions were amplified. The HTBI primer set was used in a first-round RT-PCR of the TCR CDR3. Via MiXCR, TCRdb re-called the multiplex PCR reads, giving one row per CDR3 protein. The table records approximately 620,000 distinct CDR3 sequences, more than 11% of them present only once. In germline, CDR1 is LNHNV, CDR2 YYDKDF (reference sequence). The V end lost 8 bases, the J end lost 4 bases, and 11 bases lay between the germline ends. CDR3 length equals 13 residues. This clonotype was counted only a few times.

The TCR was taken from a woman aged 25 to 45 with Graves' hyperthyroidism that later progressed to Graves' ophthalmopathy. The material sequenced was blood. The chain recombines TRBV15 with TRBJ2-2; D is perhaps TRBD2 (7 bases). For the CDR3, the DNA is TGTGCCACCGGCGGGGGCGTCACCGGGGAGCTGTTTTTT. Protein sequence: CATGGGVTGELFF.